Given below is one T cell receptor (beta chain) in context. Its specificity is not known. This entry belongs to a study of cytomegalovirus exposure and HLA in healthy donors. Study in general: There were under 140 million unique TCR beta sequences, drawn from some 180 million T cells, in an earlier analysis. Overall study results and limits: Some V segments, TRBV6-2 and TRBV6-3 among them, were indistinguishable and were therefore excluded.

With 2 bases removed from V and 0 bases from J, the gap between germline ends came to 8 bases. Germline V lookup: CDR1 SGHRS, CDR2 YFSETQ. This CDR3 region has 14 residues. The PCR ran on 60 Vbeta and 13 Jbeta primers. The data were produced by immunoSEQ multiplex PCR, yet TCRdb's version contains in-frame clones alone and is incomplete. The repertoire holds about 130,000 clones, with 70% to 85% as singletons. The specimen sequenced was PBMCs. The sequence derives from a boy between 10 and 17 years old in good health and CMV-seronegative. J is TRBJ1-2 and V is TRBV5-1; a weak D match, TRBD1 (5 bases). The CDR3: CASSFQGSNYGYTF. The CDR3 DNA reads TGCGCCAGCAGCTTCCAGGGTTCTAACTATGGCTACACCTTC.